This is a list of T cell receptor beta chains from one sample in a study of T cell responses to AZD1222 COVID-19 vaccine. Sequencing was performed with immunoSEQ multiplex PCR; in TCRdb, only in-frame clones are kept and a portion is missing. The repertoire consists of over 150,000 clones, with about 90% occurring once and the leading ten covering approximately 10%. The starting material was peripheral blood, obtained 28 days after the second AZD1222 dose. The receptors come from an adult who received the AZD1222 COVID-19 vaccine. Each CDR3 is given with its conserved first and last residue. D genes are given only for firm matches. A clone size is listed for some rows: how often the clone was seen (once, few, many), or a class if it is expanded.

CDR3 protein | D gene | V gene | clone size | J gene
CASCVAGAEGETQYF | TRBD2 | TRBV19 | - | TRBJ2-5
CASSYLRDSRNSPLHF | - | TRBV6-5 | - | TRBJ1-6
CASSRQGVDTIYF | TRBD1 | TRBV5-4 | - | TRBJ1-3
CASSRGKAAITNTEAFF | - | TRBV19 | - | TRBJ1-1
CASSDPGQGSPQHF | TRBD1 | TRBV6-2/TRBV6-3 | - | TRBJ1-5
CAPAGMYEQYF | - | TRBV3-1/TRBV3-2 | few | TRBJ2-7
CASSSILGQDNQPQHF | TRBD1 | TRBV28 | - | TRBJ1-5
CASSLQRGEIDTQYF | TRBD2 | TRBV5-4 | once | TRBJ2-3
CASSGGEQYF | TRBD2 | TRBV28 | - | TRBJ2-7
CAWGAGVQYF | TRBD2 | TRBV30 | - | TRBJ2-7
CASSPNEGRGGYTF | - | TRBV5-1 | - | TRBJ1-2
CASGPYGYTF | - | TRBV9 | - | TRBJ1-2
CASSLGSPGQYF | - | TRBV12-3/TRBV12-4 | - | TRBJ2-5
CSVPRTEMGFGSTDTQYF | - | TRBV29-1 | - | TRBJ2-3
CASSVLRRGGRDTQYF | TRBD2 | TRBV9 | - | TRBJ2-3
CSVVPGGNQPQHF | - | TRBV29-1 | - | TRBJ1-5
CASSKTFARGQVYEQYF | - | TRBV6-2/TRBV6-3 | - | TRBJ2-7
CASSQDLQGRWATNEKLFF | TRBD1 | TRBV3-1/TRBV3-2 | once | TRBJ1-4
CASSFPSPAVGYTF | - | TRBV13 | few | TRBJ1-2